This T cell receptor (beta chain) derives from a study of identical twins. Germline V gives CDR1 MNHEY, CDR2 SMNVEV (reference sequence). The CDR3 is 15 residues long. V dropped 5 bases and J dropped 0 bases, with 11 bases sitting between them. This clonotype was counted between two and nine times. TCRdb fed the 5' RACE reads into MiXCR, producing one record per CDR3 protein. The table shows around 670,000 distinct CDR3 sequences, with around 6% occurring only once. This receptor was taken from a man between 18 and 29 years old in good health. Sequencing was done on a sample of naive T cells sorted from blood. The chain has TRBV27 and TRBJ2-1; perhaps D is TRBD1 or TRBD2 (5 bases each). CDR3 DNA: TGTGCCAGCAGTACCCGGGACGACTCCTACAATGAGCAGTTCTTC. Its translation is CASSTRDDSYNEQFF.